This T cell receptor (beta chain) originates from a study of blood T cell repertoires in COVID-19. Study context: T cells, B-cell-depleted T cells, or PBMCs provided the cDNA or gDNA that served as material.

The assay was immunoSEQ multiplex PCR, and TCRdb's table has in-frame clones only and misses some. The data show some 110,000 clones, under 90% seen once. This CDR3 is built from 16 residues. Germline values: CDR1 MDHEN, CDR2 SYDVKM. The V and J ends lost 3 bases and 5 bases, in that order; junction bases with no gene match: 5. This clonotype originated in a woman aged 55-75 years with acute or convalescent COVID-19. The sequencing sample was made of peripheral blood. This chain connects TRBV28 to TRBJ1-5; 12 bases line up with TRBD1. The CDR3 reads CASSFPGTGGDQPQHF. CDR3 nucleotide sequence: TGTGCCAGCAGTTTCCCCGGGACAGGGGGCGATCAGCCCCAGCATTTT. Based on the CDR3 plus reference TRBV28 and TRBJ1-5, the full variable domain is DVKVTQSSRYLVKRTGEKVFLECVQDMDHENMFWYRQDPGLGLRLIYFSYDVKMKEKGDIPEGYSVSREKKERFSLILESASTNQTSMYLCASSFPGTGGDQPQHFGDGTRLSIL.